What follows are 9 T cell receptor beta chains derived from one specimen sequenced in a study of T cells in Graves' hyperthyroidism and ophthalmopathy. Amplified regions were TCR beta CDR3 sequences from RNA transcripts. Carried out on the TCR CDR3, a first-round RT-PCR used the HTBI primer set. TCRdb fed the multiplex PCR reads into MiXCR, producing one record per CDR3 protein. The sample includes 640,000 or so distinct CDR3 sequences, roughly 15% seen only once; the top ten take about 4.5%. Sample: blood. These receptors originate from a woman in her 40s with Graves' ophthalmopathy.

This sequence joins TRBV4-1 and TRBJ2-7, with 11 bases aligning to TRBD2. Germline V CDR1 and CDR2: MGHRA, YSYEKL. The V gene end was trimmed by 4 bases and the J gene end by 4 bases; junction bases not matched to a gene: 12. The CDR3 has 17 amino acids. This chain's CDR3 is CASSPFLTSGNWYEQYF. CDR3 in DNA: TGCGCCAGCAGCCCTTTTCTGACTAGCGGGAACTGGTACGAGCAGTACTTC.

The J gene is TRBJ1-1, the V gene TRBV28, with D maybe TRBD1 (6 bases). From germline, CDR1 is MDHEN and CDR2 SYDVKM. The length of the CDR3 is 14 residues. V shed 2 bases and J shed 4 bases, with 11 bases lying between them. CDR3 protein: CASSLAPGATEAFF. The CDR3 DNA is TGTGCCAGCAGTTTAGCCCCAGGGGCCACTGAAGCTTTCTTT.

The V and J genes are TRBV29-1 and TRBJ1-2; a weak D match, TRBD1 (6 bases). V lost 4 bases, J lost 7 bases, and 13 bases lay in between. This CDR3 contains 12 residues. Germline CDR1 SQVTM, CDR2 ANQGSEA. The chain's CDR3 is CSVGQGSGGYTF. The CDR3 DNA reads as TGCAGCGTTGGTCAGGGGAGCGGTGGCTACACCTTC.

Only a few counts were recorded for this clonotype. CDR3 in DNA: TGTGCCAGCAGCCTTTACGGGACAGGAGCCAAAAACATTCAGTACTTC. The encoded protein is CASSLYGTGAKNIQYF. The chain has TRBV6-2 or TRBV6-3 and TRBJ2-4; 8 nucleotides line up with TRBD1. Germline V gives CDR1 MNHEY, CDR2 SVGEGT. J gave up 0 bases and V 6 bases, and 7 bases lay outside the gene matches. The CDR3 covers 16 residues.

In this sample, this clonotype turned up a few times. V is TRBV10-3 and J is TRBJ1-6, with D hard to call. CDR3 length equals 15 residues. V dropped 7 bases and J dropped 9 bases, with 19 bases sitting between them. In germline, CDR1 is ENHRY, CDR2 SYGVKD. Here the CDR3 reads CAITETGPGSSPLHF. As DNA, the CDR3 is TGTGCCATCACCGAAACCGGCCCCGGAAGTTCACCCCTCCACTTT.

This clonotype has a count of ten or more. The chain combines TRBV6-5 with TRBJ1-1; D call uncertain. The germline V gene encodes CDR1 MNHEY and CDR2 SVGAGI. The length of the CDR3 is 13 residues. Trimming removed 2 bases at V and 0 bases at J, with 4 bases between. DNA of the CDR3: TGTGCCAGCAGTTACAAAGTGAACACTGAAGCTTTCTTT. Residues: CASSYKVNTEAFF.

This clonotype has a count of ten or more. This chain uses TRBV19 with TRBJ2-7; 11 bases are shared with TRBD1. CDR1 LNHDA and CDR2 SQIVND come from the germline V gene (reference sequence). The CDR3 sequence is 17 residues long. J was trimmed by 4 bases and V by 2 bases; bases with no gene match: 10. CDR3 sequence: CASSILYSGTGGYEQYF. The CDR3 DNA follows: TGTGCCAGTAGTATACTGTACTCCGGGACAGGGGGGTACGAGCAGTACTTC.

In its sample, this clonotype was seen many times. CDR3 bases: TGTGCCAGCAGTCCCGACCGAGGGAACGGAAACACCATATATTTT. This sequence encodes CASSPDRGNGNTIYF. V is TRBV6-2 or TRBV6-3 and J is TRBJ1-3; D uncertain. In germline, CDR1 is MNHEY, CDR2 SVGEGT. V lost 5 bases and J 4 bases, leaving 15 bases between the germline ends. The CDR3 loop spans 15 amino acids.

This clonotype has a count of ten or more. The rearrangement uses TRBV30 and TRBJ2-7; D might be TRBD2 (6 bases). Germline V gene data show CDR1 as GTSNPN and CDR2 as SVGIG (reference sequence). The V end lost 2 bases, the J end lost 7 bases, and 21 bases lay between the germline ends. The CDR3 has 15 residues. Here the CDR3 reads CAWSSAGLHLSEQYF. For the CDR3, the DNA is TGTGCCTGGAGTTCCGCGGGACTGCACCTAAGTGAGCAGTACTTC.